Given below is one T cell receptor (beta chain) in context. Its antigen is undetermined. Mismatch with germline at one junction end may stem from a read error. Regions amplified from RNA transcripts were the TCR beta CDR3 regions. During a first-round RT-PCR of the TCR CDR3, the HTBI primer set was used. TCRdb re-analysed the multiplex PCR reads in MiXCR, keeping a single row per CDR3 protein. Counted here are approximately 570,000 distinct CDR3 sequences, nearly 20% occurring once; the ten biggest clones make up roughly 47%. Diagnostic decisions used clinical symptoms, serum thyroxine and TRAb, thyroid ultrasound and orbital computed tomography. This entry comes from a study of T cells in Graves' hyperthyroidism and ophthalmopathy. Study-wide findings and caveats: The model predicted ophthalmopathy a median roughly six months before onset.

This CDR3 region has 17 residues. Germline values: CDR1 SSHAT, CDR2 FNYEAQ (reference sequence). This chain joins TRBV7-7 and TRBJ2-3; 7 bases match TRBD2. The sample comprised blood. The TCR was taken from a man aged 40-55 years with Graves' ophthalmopathy. The DNA for the CDR3 is TGTGCTAGCAGCTTAGGAGTTAGCGGGTTTTACCCAGATACGCAGTATTTT. Its translation is CASSLGVSGFYPDTQYF.